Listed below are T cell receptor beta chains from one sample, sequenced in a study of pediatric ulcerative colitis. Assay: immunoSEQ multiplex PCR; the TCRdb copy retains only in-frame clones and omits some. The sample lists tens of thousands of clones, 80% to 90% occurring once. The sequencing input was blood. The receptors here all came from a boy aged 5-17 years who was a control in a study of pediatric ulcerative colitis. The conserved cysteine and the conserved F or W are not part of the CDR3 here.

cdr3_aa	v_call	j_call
ASGLTSGVDEQY	TRBV12-5	TRBJ2-7
ASSKGHGFGEQY	TRBV19	TRBJ2-7
AGTGACNYGYT	TRBV5-3	TRBJ1-2
ASSLVRDSLLANYGYT	TRBV13	TRBJ1-2
ASSADRSYGYT	TRBV7-3	TRBJ1-2
ASSEGWQGGEKLF	TRBV25-1	TRBJ1-4
ASSLGVNTEAF	TRBV5-1	TRBJ1-1
ASRDRGYEKLF	TRBV25-1	TRBJ1-4
ASSEGESSYEQY	TRBV10-1	TRBJ2-7
ASSIAAHLGEQY	TRBV19	TRBJ2-7
ASSDQGYYGEKLF	TRBV2	TRBJ1-4
ASSQDGVAGGTLTDTQY	TRBV4-3	TRBJ2-3
ASSQVGQASEAF	TRBV4-3	TRBJ1-1
ASSLERDEKLF	TRBV7-8	TRBJ1-4
ASSVVRDTGELF	TRBV9	TRBJ2-2
ASSASPARGSYEQY	TRBV25-1	TRBJ2-7
ASTPNSPYNEQF	TRBV5-1	TRBJ2-1
ASSPSGSGNTIY	TRBV28	TRBJ1-3
ASSLWGVQDSNQPQH	TRBV28	TRBJ1-5
ASCPGQGIEAF	TRBV28	TRBJ1-1
ASSIVDSGRADEQF	TRBV19	TRBJ2-1
ASSFRDSGNTIY	TRBV5-6	TRBJ1-3
ASGLSGQFYEQY	TRBV27	TRBJ2-7
ASSLQGGSQPQH	TRBV19	TRBJ1-5
ASSTSGTGYNEQF	TRBV5-1	TRBJ2-1
ATSREREGWNEQF	TRBV15	TRBJ2-1
ASSKRTGSQETQY	TRBV6-5	TRBJ2-5
ASSPIGGSSSGNTIY	TRBV5-4	TRBJ1-3
ASSFRGPQH	TRBV28	TRBJ1-5
ASSYPDRGEGNGELF	TRBV4-1	TRBJ2-2
ASSSPLAGHNEQF	TRBV9	TRBJ2-1
ASSAGPNQPQH	TRBV6-1	TRBJ1-5
ASSLKGPGANVLT	TRBV7-8	TRBJ2-6
ASSLQFYEQY	TRBV5-1	TRBJ2-7
ASSLDPRDGY	TRBV11-2	TRBJ2-3
ASSLIGSGQPQH	TRBV28	TRBJ1-5
ASSQLRGTIYEQY	TRBV4-1	NA
ASSEGLGTIPDTQY	TRBV6-1	TRBJ2-3
ASSLEGLGPYEQY	TRBV11-1	TRBJ2-7
ASSMAEDSSYEQY	TRBV19	TRBJ2-7
ASSFSSTDTQY	TRBV7-9	TRBJ2-3
ASSPLSSPLH	TRBV9	TRBJ1-6
ASSESTGSDGNTIY	TRBV10-2	TRBJ1-3
SVRGGPYNEQF	TRBV29-1	TRBJ2-1
ASSILANFGQPQH	TRBV27	TRBJ1-5
ASSQGSGSPRYEQY	TRBV11-1	TRBJ2-7
AISEPQGASYGYT	TRBV10-3	TRBJ1-2
ASSHPRGPYEQY	TRBV7-9	TRBJ2-7
ASSPQGRGGGSYEQY	TRBV5-6	TRBJ2-7
ASDHTHEKLF	TRBV6-1	TRBJ1-4
ASSESTGDYYEQY	TRBV9	TRBJ2-7
ASSGSSINYGYT	TRBV10-2	TRBJ1-2
ATSPQTGYSSGNTIY	TRBV15	TRBJ1-3
ASSFMGPPNTDTQY	TRBV5-6	TRBJ2-3
ASRGTGGETLGGYT	TRBV5-1	TRBJ1-2
ASSLGLATDTQY	TRBV7-2	TRBJ2-3
ASSFDQGGNRGNEQF	TRBV28	TRBJ2-1
ASSQDPMGAGGSLGTDTQY	TRBV4-1	TRBJ2-3
ASSRGGGGASNQPQH	TRBV7-8	TRBJ1-5
ASSNGFRLTEAF	TRBV6-1	TRBJ1-1